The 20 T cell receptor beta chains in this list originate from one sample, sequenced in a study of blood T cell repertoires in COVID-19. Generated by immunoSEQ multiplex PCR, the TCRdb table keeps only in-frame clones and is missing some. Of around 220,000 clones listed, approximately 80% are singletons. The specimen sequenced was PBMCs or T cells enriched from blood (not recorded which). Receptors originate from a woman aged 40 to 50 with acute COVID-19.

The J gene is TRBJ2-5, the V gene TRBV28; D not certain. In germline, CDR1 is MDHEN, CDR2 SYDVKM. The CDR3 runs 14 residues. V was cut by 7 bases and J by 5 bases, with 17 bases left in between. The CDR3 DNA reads TGTGCCAGCACATCAACTCCTGCCAGGGAGACCCAGTACTTC. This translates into CASTSTPARETQYF.

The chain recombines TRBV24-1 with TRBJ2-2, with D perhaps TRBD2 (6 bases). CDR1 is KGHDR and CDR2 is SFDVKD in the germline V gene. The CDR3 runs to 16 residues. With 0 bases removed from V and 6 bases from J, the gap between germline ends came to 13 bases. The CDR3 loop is CATSDLGLASAGELFF. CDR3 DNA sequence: TGTGCCACCAGTGATTTGGGGCTAGCTAGCGCCGGGGAGCTGTTTTTT.

The CDR3 protein is CASSLGASRPNTEAFF. DNA of the CDR3: TGTGCCAGCAGCTTAGGAGCCTCCCGTCCGAACACTGAAGCTTTCTTT. The genes are TRBV11-1 and TRBJ1-1, with no clear D. The CDR3 has 16 residues. V dropped 1 base and J dropped 1 base, with 13 bases sitting between them. Germline values: CDR1 SGHAT, CDR2 FQDESV (reference sequence).

For the CDR3, the DNA is TGTGCCAGCAGTTTAGGGACAGCCTATGGCTACACCTTC. This encodes CASSLGTAYGYTF. The chain combines TRBV28 with TRBJ1-2, with 7 positions matching TRBD1. Germline V gives CDR1 MDHEN, CDR2 SYDVKM. The trim removed 2 bases at V and 4 bases at J, leaving 1 base unmatched. The CDR3 runs to 13 residues.

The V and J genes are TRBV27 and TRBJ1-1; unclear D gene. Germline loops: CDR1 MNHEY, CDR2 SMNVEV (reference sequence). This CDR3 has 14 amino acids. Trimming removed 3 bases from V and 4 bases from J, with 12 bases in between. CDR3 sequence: CASSFRRATTEAFF. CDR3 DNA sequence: TGTGCCAGCAGTTTCCGGCGGGCTACCACTGAAGCTTTCTTT.

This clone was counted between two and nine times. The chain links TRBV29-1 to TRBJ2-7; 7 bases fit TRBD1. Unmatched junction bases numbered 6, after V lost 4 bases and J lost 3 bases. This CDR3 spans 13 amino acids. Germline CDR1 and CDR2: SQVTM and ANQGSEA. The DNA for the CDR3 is TGCAGCGTTGCAACCGACAGGGTCTACGAGCAGTACTTC. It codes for CSVATDRVYEQYF.

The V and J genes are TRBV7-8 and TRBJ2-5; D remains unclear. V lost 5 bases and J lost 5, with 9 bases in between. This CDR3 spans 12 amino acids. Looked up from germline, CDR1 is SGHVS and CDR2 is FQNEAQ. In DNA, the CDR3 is TGTGCCAGCAGCCCCAGGCAGGAGACCCAGTACTTC. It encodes CASSPRQETQYF.

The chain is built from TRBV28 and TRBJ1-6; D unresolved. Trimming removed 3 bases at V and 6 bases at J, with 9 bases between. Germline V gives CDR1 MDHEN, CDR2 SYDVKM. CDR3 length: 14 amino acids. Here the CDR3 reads CASSFEVFNSPLHF. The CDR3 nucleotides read TGTGCCAGCAGTTTTGAGGTTTTTAATTCACCCCTCCACTTT.

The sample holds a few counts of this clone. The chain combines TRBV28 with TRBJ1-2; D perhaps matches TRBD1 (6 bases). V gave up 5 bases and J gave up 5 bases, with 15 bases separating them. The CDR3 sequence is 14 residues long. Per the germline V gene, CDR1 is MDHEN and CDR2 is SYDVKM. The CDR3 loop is CASSPHSQGYGYTF. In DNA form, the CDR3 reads TGTGCCAGCAGTCCTCACAGCCAGGGGTATGGCTACACCTTC.

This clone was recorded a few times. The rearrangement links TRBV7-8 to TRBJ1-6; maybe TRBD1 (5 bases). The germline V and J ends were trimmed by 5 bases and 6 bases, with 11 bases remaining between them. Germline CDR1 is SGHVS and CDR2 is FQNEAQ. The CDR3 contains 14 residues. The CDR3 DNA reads TGTGCCAGCAGCATCAGGGATTTTAATTCACCCCTCCACTTT. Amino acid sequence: CASSIRDFNSPLHF.

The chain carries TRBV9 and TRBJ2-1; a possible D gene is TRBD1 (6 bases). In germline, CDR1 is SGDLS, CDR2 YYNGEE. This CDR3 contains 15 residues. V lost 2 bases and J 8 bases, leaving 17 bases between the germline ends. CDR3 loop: CASSVSVAGADEQFF. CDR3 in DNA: TGTGCCAGCAGCGTTTCCGTGGCAGGGGCCGATGAGCAGTTCTTC.

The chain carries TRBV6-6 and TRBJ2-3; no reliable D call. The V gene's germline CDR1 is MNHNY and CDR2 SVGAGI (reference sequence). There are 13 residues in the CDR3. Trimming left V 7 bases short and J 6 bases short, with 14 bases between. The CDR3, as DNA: TGTGCCAGCACTCGTGAGTCCAGGGATACGCAGTATTTT. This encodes CASTRESRDTQYF.

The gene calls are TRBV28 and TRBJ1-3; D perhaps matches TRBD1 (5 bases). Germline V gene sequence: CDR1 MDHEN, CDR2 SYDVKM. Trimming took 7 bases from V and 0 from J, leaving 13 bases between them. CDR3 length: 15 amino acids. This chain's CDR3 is CASTMGPRSGNTIYF. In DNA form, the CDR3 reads TGTGCCAGCACAATGGGGCCCCGCTCTGGAAACACCATATATTTT.

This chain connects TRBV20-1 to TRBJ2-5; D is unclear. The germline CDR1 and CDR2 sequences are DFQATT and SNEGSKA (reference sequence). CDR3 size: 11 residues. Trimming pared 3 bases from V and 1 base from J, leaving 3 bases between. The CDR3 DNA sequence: TGCAGTGCTAGCTCCCAAGAGACCCAGTACTTC. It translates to CSASSQETQYF.

In DNA form, the CDR3 reads TGCAGTGCTAGTCACAGGACGAACACCGGGGAGCTGTTTTTT. Its protein is CSASHRTNTGELFF. The chain is built from TRBV20-1 and TRBJ2-2; a weak D match, TRBD1 (5 bases). Trimming removed 3 bases from V and 0 bases from J, with 8 bases in between. The CDR3 sequence is 14 residues long. Germline-derived CDR1 and CDR2 are DFQATT and SNEGSKA (reference sequence).

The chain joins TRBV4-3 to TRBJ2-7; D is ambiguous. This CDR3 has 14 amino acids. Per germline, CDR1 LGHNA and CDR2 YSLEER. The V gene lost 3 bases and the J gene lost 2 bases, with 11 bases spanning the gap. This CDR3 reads CASSHSRGTYEQYF. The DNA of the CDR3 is TGCGCCAGCAGCCACTCCCGAGGAACCTACGAGCAGTACTTC.

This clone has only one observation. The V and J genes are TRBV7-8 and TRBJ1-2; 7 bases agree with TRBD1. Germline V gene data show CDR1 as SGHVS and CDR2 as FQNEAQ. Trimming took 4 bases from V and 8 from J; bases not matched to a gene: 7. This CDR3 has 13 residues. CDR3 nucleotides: TGTGCCAGCAGCTCCTACAGGGGACAAGGCTACACCTTC. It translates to CASSSYRGQGYTF. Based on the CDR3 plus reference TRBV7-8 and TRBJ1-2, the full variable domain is GAGVSQSPRYKVAKRGQDVALRCDPISGHVSLFWYQQALGQGPEFLTYFQNEAQLDKSGLPSDRFFAERPEGSVSTLKIQRTQQEDSAVYLCASSSYRGQGYTFGSGTRLTVV.

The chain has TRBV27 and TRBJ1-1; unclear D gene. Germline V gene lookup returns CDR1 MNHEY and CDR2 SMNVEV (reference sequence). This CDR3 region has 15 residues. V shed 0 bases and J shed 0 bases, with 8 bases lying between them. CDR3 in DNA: TGTGCCAGCAGTTTATCGAACGGGATGAACACTGAAGCTTTCTTT. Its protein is CASSLSNGMNTEAFF.

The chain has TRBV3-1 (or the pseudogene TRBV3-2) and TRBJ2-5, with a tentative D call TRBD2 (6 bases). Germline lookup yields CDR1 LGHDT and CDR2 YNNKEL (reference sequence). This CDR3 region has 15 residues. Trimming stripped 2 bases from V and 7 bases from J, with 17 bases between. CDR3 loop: CASSQPTGLEATQYF. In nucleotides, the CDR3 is TGTGCCAGCAGCCAACCTACGGGACTCGAAGCGACCCAGTACTTC.

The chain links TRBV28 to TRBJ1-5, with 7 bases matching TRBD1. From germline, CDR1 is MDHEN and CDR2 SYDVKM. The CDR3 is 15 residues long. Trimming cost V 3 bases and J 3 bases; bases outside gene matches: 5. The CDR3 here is CASSFIGGHNQPQHF. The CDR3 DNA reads TGTGCCAGCAGTTTCATAGGGGGCCACAATCAGCCCCAGCATTTT.